Each of the 21 T cell receptor beta chains below was sequenced from the same sample in a study of control samples from healthy donors and cancer patients. Sequencing used immunoSEQ multiplex PCR; TCRdb keeps in-frame clones, though not all of them. The top ten clones hold around 13% of a sample with about 140,000 clones, under 95% of them seen once. The sample consisted of blood. All receptors derive from a man aged 40-50 years in good health.

This chain joins TRBV3-1 (or the pseudogene TRBV3-2) and TRBJ2-7, with D perhaps assigned TRBD1 or TRBD2 (6 bases each). Germline CDR1 is LGHDT and CDR2 is YNNKEL (reference sequence). V gave up 1 base and J gave up 5 bases, with 18 bases separating them. The CDR3 is 16 amino acids. The CDR3 region is CASSQVVSGAGDEQYF. The CDR3 nucleotides are TGTGCCAGCAGCCAAGTGGTATCGGGGGCCGGCGACGAGCAGTACTTC.

The V call is TRBV5-1, the J call TRBJ2-3; no clear D gene. The CDR3 length is 12 residues. The germline V and J ends were trimmed by 5 bases and 3 bases, with 7 bases remaining between them. The germline V gene encodes CDR1 SGHRS and CDR2 YFSETQ. CDR3 in amino acids: CASRISTDTQYF. The CDR3 bases are TGCGCCAGCAGAATCAGTACAGATACGCAGTATTTT.

The V call is TRBV10-1, the J call TRBJ2-7, with D uncertain. CDR1 is WNHNN, CDR2 SYGVQD, per germline (reference sequence). CDR3 length: 12 amino acids. V was pared by 2 bases and J by 2 bases, with 4 bases between. The CDR3 protein is CASSEGTYEQYF. CDR3 DNA sequence: TGCGCCAGCAGTGAGGGAACCTACGAGCAGTACTTC.

The count of this clone is one. The chain carries TRBV6-7 and TRBJ2-7; unclear D gene. TRBV6-7 is classed as an ORF, of uncertain function. The CDR3 sequence is 10 residues long. Trimming took 7 bases from V and 0 from J, leaving 1 base between them. The CDR3 spells CASISYEQYF. For the CDR3, the DNA is TGTGCCAGCATCTCCTACGAGCAGTACTTC.

This clone has a single count. This sequence joins TRBV6-1 and TRBJ2-1; 9 bases match TRBD2. Germline CDR1 is MNHNS and CDR2 is SASEGT. CDR3 size: 15 residues. The V gene end was trimmed by 2 bases and the J gene end by 7 bases; junction bases not matched to a gene: 6. In nucleotides, the CDR3 is TGTGCCAGCAGTGAACTAGCGGGGTTTCGAAATGAGCAGTTCTTC. Translated: CASSELAGFRNEQFF.

The chain uses TRBV27 and TRBJ2-2, with TRBD2 matching over 12 bases. The CDR3 is 16 residues long. Germline trimming cut 4 bases from V and 6 bases from J; bases unmatched to any gene: 6. Per the germline V gene, CDR1 is MNHEY and CDR2 is SMNVEV (reference sequence). CDR3 nucleotides: TGTGCCAGCAGTTCGACTAGCGGGAGAGTGCCCGGGGAGCTGTTTTTT. This encodes CASSSTSGRVPGELFF.

The J gene is TRBJ2-3, the V gene TRBV11-2, with 10 positions matching TRBD1. V gave up 11 bases and J gave up 2 bases; unmatched junction bases: 1. CDR1 and CDR2 from the germline V gene are SGHAT and FQNNGV. This CDR3 has 12 residues. This CDR3 is CAGQGDTDTQYF. The CDR3 coding sequence is TGTGCCGGACAGGGGGACACAGATACGCAGTATTTT.

V and J are TRBV29-1 and TRBJ1-2; D perhaps matches TRBD1 (6 bases). CDR3 length: 14 amino acids. Between the trimmed V and J ends, which lost 4 bases and 7 bases, there was a span of 19 bases. Per germline, CDR1 SQVTM and CDR2 ANQGSEA. The CDR3 spells CSVVPQGKESGYTF. The CDR3 region has the DNA TGCAGCGTTGTCCCCCAGGGGAAGGAAAGTGGCTACACCTTC.

This rearrangement joins TRBV5-1 to TRBJ2-1; possible D gene TRBD2, 6 bases. Between the trimmed V and J ends, which lost 9 bases and 3 bases, there was a span of 19 bases. Germline V lookup: CDR1 SGHRS, CDR2 YFSETQ. The CDR3 runs 15 residues. CDR3: CATTRYPGVYNEQFF. CDR3 in DNA: TGCGCCACCACAAGGTATCCGGGGGTCTACAATGAGCAGTTCTTC.

The DNA for the CDR3 is TGTGCCATCAGTGAGTTTAGCACCGGGGAGCTGTTTTTT. As protein: CAISEFSTGELFF. The rearrangement uses TRBV10-3 and TRBJ2-2; D unresolved. From germline, CDR1 is ENHRY and CDR2 SYGVKD. This CDR3 has 13 residues. Between the trimmed V and J ends, which lost 1 base and 4 bases, there was a span of 4 bases.

V is TRBV15 and J is TRBJ2-3; 9 bases map to TRBD1. This CDR3 contains 13 residues. The V gene's germline CDR1 is LNHNV and CDR2 YYDKDF (reference sequence). V dropped 8 bases and J dropped 4; count of bases not matched to a gene: 4. CDR3 loop: CATRQGVADTQYF. Written as DNA, the CDR3 is TGTGCCACCCGACAGGGGGTAGCAGATACGCAGTATTTT.

The V gene is TRBV5-1, the J gene TRBJ2-7; D call uncertain. The CDR3 contains 12 residues. Trimming took 0 bases from V and 6 from J, leaving 7 bases between them. CDR1 is SGHRS, CDR2 YFSETQ, per germline. The CDR3 nucleotides are TGCGCCAGCAGCTTGGAGGGTAGCGAGCAGTACTTC. Translating gives CASSLEGSEQYF.

The rearrangement uses TRBV24-1 and TRBJ1-2; D perhaps matches TRBD1 (5 bases). Germline loops: CDR1 KGHDR, CDR2 SFDVKD. This CDR3 contains 14 residues. V was cut by 7 bases and J by 8 bases, with 19 bases left in between. The CDR3 is CATSAGGRMSGYTF. Written as DNA, the CDR3 is TGTGCCACCAGCGCCGGGGGAAGGATGAGCGGCTACACCTTC.

The genes are TRBV30 and TRBJ2-5; the D call may be TRBD1 or TRBD2 (6 bases each). The CDR3 is 14 amino acids. Germline lookup yields CDR1 GTSNPN and CDR2 SVGIG (reference sequence). The ends were cut back, 5 bases at V and 5 bases at J, with 18 bases in the middle. In nucleotides, the CDR3 is TGTGCCTGGGGAGCCCGGGGGCTGTATGAGACCCAGTACTTC. Protein: CAWGARGLYETQYF.

The rearrangement links TRBV28 to TRBJ2-7; 7 positions agree with TRBD1. Losses at the gene ends were 6 bases for V and 0 bases for J; bases not matched to a gene: 5. Germline-derived CDR1 and CDR2 are MDHEN and SYDVKM. The CDR3 contains 14 residues. CDR3 in DNA: TGTGCCAGCAGGCCTGCAGGGGGCTCCTACGAGCAGTACTTC. It encodes CASRPAGGSYEQYF.

The chain joins TRBV12-3 or TRBV12-4 to TRBJ2-3; D remains unclear. The length of the CDR3 is 12 residues. V lost 10 bases, J lost 2 bases, and 10 bases lay in between. This CDR3 reads CATDPPTDTQYF. DNA for the CDR3: TGTGCCACGGACCCCCCCACAGATACGCAGTATTTT.

This clone was seen just once. This chain connects TRBV28 to TRBJ2-3, with 11 bases matching TRBD2. The length of the CDR3 is 15 residues. V dropped 4 bases and J dropped 6; count of bases not matched to a gene: 6. Germline loops: CDR1 MDHEN, CDR2 SYDVKM. For the CDR3, the DNA is TGTGCCAGCAGTTCCACTAGCGGGAGCGGTGATACGCAGTATTTT. It encodes CASSSTSGSGDTQYF. Drawing the rest from reference TRBV28 and TRBJ2-3, the complete variable domain is DVKVTQSSRYLVKRTGEKVFLECVQDMDHENMFWYRQDPGLGLRLIYFSYDVKMKEKGDIPEGYSVSREKKERFSLILESASTNQTSMYLCASSSTSGSGDTQYFGPGTRLTVL.

The chain recombines TRBV5-8 with TRBJ2-1; D might be TRBD1 (6 bases). The CDR3 sequence is 15 residues long. The germline CDR1 and CDR2 sequences are SGHTS and YDEGEE. V was trimmed by 3 bases and J by 2 bases, leaving 12 bases between them. Here the CDR3 DNA reads TGTGCCAGCAGCTCGACAGGTGGAACCTACAATGAGCAGTTCTTC. Protein: CASSSTGGTYNEQFF.

The V gene is TRBV19, the J gene TRBJ1-2; 8 nucleotides match TRBD1. The CDR3 loop spans 15 amino acids. Trimming removed 2 bases from V and 8 bases from J; junction bases left unmatched: 10. Germline V gives CDR1 LNHDA, CDR2 SQIVND (reference sequence). CDR3 residues: CASSIIGSTGAGYTF. The CDR3, as DNA: TGTGCCAGTAGTATAATAGGATCGACAGGGGCCGGCTACACCTTC.

The V call is TRBV24-1, the J call TRBJ2-3; D perhaps matches TRBD1 (6 bases). Trimming stripped 4 bases from V and 0 bases from J, with 10 bases between. This CDR3 spans 15 amino acids. Germline-derived CDR1 and CDR2 are KGHDR and SFDVKD. DNA of the CDR3: TGTGCCACCAGTGACACGGACAGCAGCACAGATACGCAGTATTTT. Amino acid sequence: CATSDTDSSTDTQYF.

V gene TRBV24-1 combines with J gene TRBJ2-2; 8 bases are a match to TRBD1. The germline V gene encodes CDR1 KGHDR and CDR2 SFDVKD. The CDR3 covers 15 residues. V shed 0 bases and J 6 bases; nucleotides not matched to a gene: 2. For the CDR3, the DNA is TGTGCCACCAGTGATTTGACAGGGGGAGCCGGGGAGCTGTTTTTT. This sequence encodes CATSDLTGGAGELFF.